Shown below are 10 T cell receptor beta chains from a single sample sequenced in a study of T cell responses to AZD1222 COVID-19 vaccine. Sequenced by immunoSEQ multiplex PCR; TCRdb stores in-frame clones only, minus some. The sample carries 75,000 to 85,000 clones, about 83% recorded once. Source: peripheral blood, taken 28 days after the second AZD1222 dose. The receptors come from an adult who received the AZD1222 COVID-19 vaccine.

This chain connects TRBV9 to TRBJ1-3, with a possible D match to TRBD1 (5 bases). Germline lookup yields CDR1 SGDLS and CDR2 YYNGEE. Trimming removed 4 bases at V and 3 bases at J, with 11 bases between. This CDR3 is 14 amino acids long. DNA of the CDR3: TGTGCCAGCAGCTCCGGGACCGATGGAAACACCATATATTTT. Translated, it gives CASSSGTDGNTIYF.

J is TRBJ2-1 and V is TRBV14; 10 nucleotides match TRBD2. Germline CDR1 and CDR2: SGHDN and FVKESK. The CDR3 loop spans 18 amino acids. The junction had 9 bases not matched to a gene; V was cut back by 2 bases and J by 2 bases. CDR3 in DNA: TGTGCCAGCAGCCAAACCGGTTTAGCGGGGGGCACCTACAATGAGCAGTTCTTC. Translation: CASSQTGLAGGTYNEQFF.

V gene TRBV27 combines with J gene TRBJ2-5; the D call may be TRBD1 or TRBD2 (5 bases each). Trimming shortened V by 5 bases and J by 4 bases, and 17 bases separated the two germline ends. The germline CDR1 and CDR2 sequences are MNHEY and SMNVEV (reference sequence). The CDR3 is 15 amino acids. The CDR3 reads CASSGGRGPGETQYF. In DNA form, the CDR3 reads TGTGCCAGCAGTGGGGGACGGGGCCCGGGAGAGACCCAGTACTTC.

This chain links TRBV28 with TRBJ1-3; D is unclear. CDR1 is MDHEN, CDR2 SYDVKM, per germline. V lost 5 bases to trimming and J lost 0 bases, with 11 bases between them. The CDR3 has 15 amino acids. The CDR3 loop reads CASSRTGSSGNTIYF. As DNA, the CDR3 is TGTGCCAGCAGTCGGACGGGGAGCTCTGGAAACACCATATATTTT.

The sample holds a few counts of this clone. The chain uses TRBV5-3 and TRBJ1-3; D is undetermined. TRBV5-3 is noted as an ORF with a role that remains uncertain. CDR3 size: 15 residues. V was clipped by 2 bases and J by 0 bases, with 9 bases between them. As DNA, the CDR3 is TGTGCCAGAAGCTTTAACTTCCCCTCTGGAAACACCATATATTTT. Translated: CARSFNFPSGNTIYF.

This clone has just a few counts. This rearrangement joins TRBV6-5 to TRBJ1-2; 9 bases are a match to TRBD1. CDR1 is MNHEY and CDR2 is SVGAGI in the germline V gene. V shed 4 bases and J 3 bases; nucleotides not matched to a gene: 0. CDR3 length: 13 amino acids. The CDR3: CASSWDRDYGYTF. CDR3 bases: TGTGCCAGCAGTTGGGACAGGGACTATGGCTACACCTTC.

The chain is built from TRBV7-2 and TRBJ2-5; possibly TRBD1 or TRBD2 for D (5 bases each). V was cut by 4 bases and J by 5 bases, with 14 bases left in between. This CDR3 is built from 14 residues. The V gene's germline CDR1 is SGHTA and CDR2 FQGNSA. CDR3 sequence (DNA): TGTGCCAGCAGCTCCCGGGGCCGAGTGGAGACCCAGTACTTC. Translating it yields CASSSRGRVETQYF.

The chain couples TRBV5-1 to TRBJ2-5, with 10 nucleotides matching TRBD1. J was trimmed by 5 bases and V by 6 bases; bases with no gene match: 10. The CDR3 runs to 15 residues. CDR1 is SGHRS and CDR2 is YFSETQ in the germline V gene. The CDR3 reads CASNWGDRGWETQYF. The CDR3 coding sequence is TGCGCCAGCAACTGGGGGGACAGGGGATGGGAGACCCAGTACTTC.

The rearrangement uses TRBV6-5 and TRBJ1-5; D possibly corresponds to TRBD1 (5 bases). The CDR3 covers 14 residues. With 8 bases removed from V and 2 bases from J, the gap between germline ends came to 13 bases. Germline loops: CDR1 MNHEY, CDR2 SVGAGI. In nucleotides, the CDR3 is TGTGCCAGCGGATGGGGGGTAGGCAATCAGCCCCAGCATTTT. Amino acids: CASGWGVGNQPQHF.

This chain links TRBV3-1 (or the pseudogene TRBV3-2) with TRBJ1-3, with D possibly matching TRBD1 (6 bases). The germline gives CDR1 LGHDT, CDR2 YNNKEL (reference sequence). This CDR3 region has 14 residues. V lost 3 bases to trimming and J lost 5 bases, with 11 bases between them. The CDR3 protein is CASSQARGRNTIYF. In DNA, the CDR3 is TGTGCCAGCAGCCAGGCCAGGGGTAGAAACACCATATATTTT.